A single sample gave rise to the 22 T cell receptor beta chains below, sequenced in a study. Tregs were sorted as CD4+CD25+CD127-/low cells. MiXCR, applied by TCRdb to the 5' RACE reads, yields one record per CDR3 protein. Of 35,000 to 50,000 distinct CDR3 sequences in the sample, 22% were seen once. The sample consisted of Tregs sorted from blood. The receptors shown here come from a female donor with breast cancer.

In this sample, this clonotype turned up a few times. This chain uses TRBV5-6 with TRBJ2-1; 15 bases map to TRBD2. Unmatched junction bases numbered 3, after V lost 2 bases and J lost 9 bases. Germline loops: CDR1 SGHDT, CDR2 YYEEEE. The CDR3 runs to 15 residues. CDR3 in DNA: TGTGCCAGCAGCTTCACGGGACTAGCGGGAGGTGAGCAGTTCTTC. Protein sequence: CASSFTGLAGGEQFF.

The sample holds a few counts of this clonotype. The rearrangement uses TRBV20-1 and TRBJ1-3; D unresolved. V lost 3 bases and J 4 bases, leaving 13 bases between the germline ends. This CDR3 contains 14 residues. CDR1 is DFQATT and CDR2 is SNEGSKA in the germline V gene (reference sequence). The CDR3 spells CSASSMEEGNTIYF. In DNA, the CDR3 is TGCAGTGCTAGTTCTATGGAAGAGGGAAACACCATATATTTT.

The CDR3 loop is CASSPTRGQETQYF. The DNA of the CDR3 is TGTGCCAGCAGTCCGACTAGAGGACAAGAGACCCAGTACTTC. The chain couples TRBV27 to TRBJ2-5; possible D gene TRBD2, 6 bases. The CDR3 is 14 residues long. Trimming left V 5 bases short and J 2 bases short, with 12 bases between. CDR1 and CDR2 (germline): MNHEY, SMNVEV (reference sequence).

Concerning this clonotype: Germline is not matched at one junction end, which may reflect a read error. The CDR3 region is CSARDAGLALYTDMQYF. The CDR3 region has the DNA TGCAGTGCTAGAGACGCCGGACTAGCTCTATACACAGATATGCAGTATTTT. This chain links TRBV20-1 with TRBJ2-3; 8 bases align to TRBD2. The CDR3 extends over 17 amino acids. The germline V gene encodes CDR1 DFQATT and CDR2 SNEGSKA (reference sequence).

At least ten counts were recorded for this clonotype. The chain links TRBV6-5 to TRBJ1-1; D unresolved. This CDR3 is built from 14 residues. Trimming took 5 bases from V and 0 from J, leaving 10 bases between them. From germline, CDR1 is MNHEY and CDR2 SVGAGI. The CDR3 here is CASSTREMNTEAFF. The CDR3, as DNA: TGTGCCAGCAGTACACGGGAGATGAACACTGAAGCTTTCTTT.

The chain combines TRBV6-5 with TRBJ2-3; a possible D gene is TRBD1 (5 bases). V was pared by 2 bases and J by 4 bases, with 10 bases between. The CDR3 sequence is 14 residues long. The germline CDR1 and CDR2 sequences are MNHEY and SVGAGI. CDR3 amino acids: CASSYVLGADTQYF. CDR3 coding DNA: TGTGCCAGCAGTTACGTTCTAGGGGCAGATACGCAGTATTTT.

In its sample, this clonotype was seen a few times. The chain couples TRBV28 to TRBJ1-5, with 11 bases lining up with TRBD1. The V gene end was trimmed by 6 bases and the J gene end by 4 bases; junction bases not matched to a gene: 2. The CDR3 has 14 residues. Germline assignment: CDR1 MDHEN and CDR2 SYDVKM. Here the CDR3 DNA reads TGTGCCAGCAGCAGGGACAGGGGGAATCAGCCCCAGCATTTT. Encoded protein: CASSRDRGNQPQHF.

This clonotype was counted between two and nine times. CDR3 loop: CATSDATGGEKLFF. CDR3 nucleotide sequence: TGTGCCACCAGTGATGCGACAGGGGGAGAAAAACTGTTTTTT. This chain links TRBV24-1 with TRBJ1-4; the match to TRBD1 covers 9 bases. This CDR3 contains 14 residues. Per the germline V gene, CDR1 is KGHDR and CDR2 is SFDVKD. Germline trimming cut 3 bases from V and 8 bases from J; bases unmatched to any gene: 3.

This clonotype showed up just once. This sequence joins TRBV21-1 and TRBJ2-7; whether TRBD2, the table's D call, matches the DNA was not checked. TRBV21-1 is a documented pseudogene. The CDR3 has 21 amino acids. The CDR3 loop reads CACSNRHPLAGGPGLSYEQYF. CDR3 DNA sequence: TGTGCCTGCAGCAACCGACACCCACTAGCAGGAGGGCCTGGGTTGTCCTACGAGCAGTACTTC.

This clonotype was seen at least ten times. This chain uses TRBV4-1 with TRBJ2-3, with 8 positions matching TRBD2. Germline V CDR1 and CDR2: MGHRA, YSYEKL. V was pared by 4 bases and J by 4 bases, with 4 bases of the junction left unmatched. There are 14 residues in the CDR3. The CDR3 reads CASSLGLVADTQYF. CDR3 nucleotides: TGCGCCAGCAGCCTGGGACTAGTGGCAGATACGCAGTATTTT.

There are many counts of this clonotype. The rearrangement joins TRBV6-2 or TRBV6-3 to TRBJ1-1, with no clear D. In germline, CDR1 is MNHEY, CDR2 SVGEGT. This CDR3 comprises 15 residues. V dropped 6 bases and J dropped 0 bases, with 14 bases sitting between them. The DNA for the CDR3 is TGTGCCAGCAGCCACCTGGGGAGACTGAACACTGAAGCTTTCTTT. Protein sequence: CASSHLGRLNTEAFF.

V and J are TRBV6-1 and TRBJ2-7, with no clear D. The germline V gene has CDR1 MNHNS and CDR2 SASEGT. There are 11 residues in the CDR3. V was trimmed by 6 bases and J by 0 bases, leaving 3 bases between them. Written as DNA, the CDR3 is TGTGCCAGCAGGATCTCCTACGAGCAGTACTTC. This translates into CASRISYEQYF.

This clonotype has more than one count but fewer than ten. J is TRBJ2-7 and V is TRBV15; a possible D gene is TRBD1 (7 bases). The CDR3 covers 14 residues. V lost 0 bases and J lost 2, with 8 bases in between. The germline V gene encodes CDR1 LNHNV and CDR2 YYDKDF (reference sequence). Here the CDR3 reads CATSRDRGAYEQYF. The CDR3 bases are TGTGCCACCAGCAGAGACAGGGGGGCCTACGAGCAGTACTTC.

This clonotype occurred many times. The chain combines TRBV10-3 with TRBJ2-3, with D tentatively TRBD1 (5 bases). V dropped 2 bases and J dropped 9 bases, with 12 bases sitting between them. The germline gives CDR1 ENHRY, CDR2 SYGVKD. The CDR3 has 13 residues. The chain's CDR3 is CAISEVRVDTQYF. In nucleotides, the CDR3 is TGTGCCATCAGTGAGGTCAGGGTGGACACGCAGTATTTT.

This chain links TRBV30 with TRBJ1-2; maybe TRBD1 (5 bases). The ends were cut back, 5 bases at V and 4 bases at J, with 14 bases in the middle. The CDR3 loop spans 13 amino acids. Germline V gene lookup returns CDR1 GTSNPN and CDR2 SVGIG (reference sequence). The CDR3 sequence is CAWGDRPFYGYTF. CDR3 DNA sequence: TGTGCCTGGGGTGACAGACCGTTCTATGGCTACACCTTC.

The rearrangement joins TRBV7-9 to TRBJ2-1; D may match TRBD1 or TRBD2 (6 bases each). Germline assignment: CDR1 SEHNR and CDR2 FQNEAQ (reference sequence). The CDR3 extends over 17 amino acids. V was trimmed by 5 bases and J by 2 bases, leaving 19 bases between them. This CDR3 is CASSPEQGGQTYNEQFF. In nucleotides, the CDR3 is TGTGCCAGCAGCCCCGAGCAAGGGGGGCAGACCTACAATGAGCAGTTCTTC.

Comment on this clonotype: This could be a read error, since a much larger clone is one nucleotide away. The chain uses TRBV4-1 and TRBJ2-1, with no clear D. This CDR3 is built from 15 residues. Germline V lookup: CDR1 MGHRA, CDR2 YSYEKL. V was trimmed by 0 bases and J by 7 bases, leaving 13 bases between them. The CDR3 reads CASSQDGSSYNEQFF. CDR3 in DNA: TGCGCCAGCAGCCAAGACGGGTCCAGTTATAATGAGCAGTTCTTC.

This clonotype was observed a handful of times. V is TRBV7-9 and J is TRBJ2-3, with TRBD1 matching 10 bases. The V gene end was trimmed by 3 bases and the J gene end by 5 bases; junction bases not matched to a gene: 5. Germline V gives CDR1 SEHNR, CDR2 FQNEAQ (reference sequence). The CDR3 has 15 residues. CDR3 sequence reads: CASSFPGTGEDTQYF. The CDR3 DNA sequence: TGTGCCAGCAGCTTTCCTGGGACAGGGGAAGATACGCAGTATTTT.

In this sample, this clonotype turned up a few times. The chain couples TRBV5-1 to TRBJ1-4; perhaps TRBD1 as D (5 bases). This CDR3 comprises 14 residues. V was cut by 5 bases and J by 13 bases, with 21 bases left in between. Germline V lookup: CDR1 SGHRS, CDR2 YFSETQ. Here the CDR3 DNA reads TGCGCCAGCAGTCGAACCGGGACGGGGGGACGACTGTTTTTT. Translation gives CASSRTGTGGRLFF. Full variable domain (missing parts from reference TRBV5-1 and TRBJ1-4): KAGVTQTPRYLIKTRGQQVTLSCSPISGHRSVSWYQQTPGQGLQFLFEYFSETQRNKGNFPGRFSGRQFSNSRSEMNVSTLELGDSALYLCASSRTGTGGRLFFGSGTQLSVL.

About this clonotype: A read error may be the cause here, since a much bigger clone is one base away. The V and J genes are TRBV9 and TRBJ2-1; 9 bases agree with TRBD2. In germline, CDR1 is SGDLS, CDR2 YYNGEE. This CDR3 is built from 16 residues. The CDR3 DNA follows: TGTGCCAGCAGCGTCCAAGCGGGAGGCCTAAACAATGAGCAGCTCTTC. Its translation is CASSVQAGGLNNEQLF.

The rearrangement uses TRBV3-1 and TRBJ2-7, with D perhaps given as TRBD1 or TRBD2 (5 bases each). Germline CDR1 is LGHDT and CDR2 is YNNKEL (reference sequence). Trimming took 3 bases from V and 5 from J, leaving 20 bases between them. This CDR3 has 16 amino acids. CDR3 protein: CASSHSRDPIPHEQYF. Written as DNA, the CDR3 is TGTGCCAGCAGCCATAGCCGGGACCCTATTCCCCACGAGCAGTACTTC.

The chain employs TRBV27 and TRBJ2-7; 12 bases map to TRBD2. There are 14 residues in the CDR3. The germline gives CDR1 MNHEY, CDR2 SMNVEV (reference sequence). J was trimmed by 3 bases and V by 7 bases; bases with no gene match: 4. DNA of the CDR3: TGTGCCAGCAAACCGGGACTAGCGGGCTACGAGCAGTACTTC. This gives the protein CASKPGLAGYEQYF.